This T cell receptor (beta chain) appears in the sequencing data of a study of blood T cell repertoires in COVID-19. Whole-study context: COVID-19 samples, acute and convalescent, were from the United States, Italy and Spain. PBMCs, B-cell-depleted T cells, or T cells provided the cDNA or gDNA that made up the material.

Sequenced by immunoSEQ multiplex PCR; TCRdb stores in-frame clones only, minus some. The repertoire holds approximately 530,000 clones, with roughly 89% as singletons. This CDR3 comprises 19 residues. The receptor comes from a woman aged 50 to 60 with COVID-19, enrolled during active disease. Material for sequencing was peripheral blood. The V and J genes are TRBV21-1 and TRBJ1-4. TRBV21-1 corresponds to a pseudogene. CDR3 nucleotide sequence: TGTGCCAGCAGCAAAGCGTCCCGTTTTCCGGCGGCTCTTAATGAAAAACTGTTTTTT. Translated: CASSKASRFPAALNEKLFF.